This entry describes one TCR beta chain. This sample was taken from a study of shared clonotypes between healthy human individuals. Study-wide context: Ranging from 18 to 49 in age, donors were two women and three men.

Clones were sequenced by immunoSEQ multiplex PCR, and TCRdb holds only the in-frame ones, with some missing. The profile shows under 2,500,000 clones, 90% to 97% of them singletons. The material sequenced was naive CD4+ T cells sorted from blood. Sample subset: CD45RA+ positively selected. The sequence was collected from a man between 18 and 35 years old in good health.

In DNA, the CDR3 is TGTGCCAGCAGCTTAGTAGAGGGGAACATTCAGTACTTC. Its protein product is CASSLVEGNIQYF. The gene calls are TRBV7-2 and TRBJ2-4; D may be TRBD1 or TRBD2 (5 bases each). In germline, CDR1 is SGHTA, CDR2 FQGNSA. V was pared by 1 base and J by 7 bases, with 8 bases between. The CDR3 covers 13 residues. The full variable domain, completed using reference TRBV7-2 and TRBJ2-4, is GAGVSQSPSNKVTEKGKDVELRCDPISGHTALYWYRQSLGQGLEFLIYFQGNSAPDKSGLPSDRFSAERTGGSVSTLTIQRTQQEDSAVYLCASSLVEGNIQYFGAGTRLSVL.